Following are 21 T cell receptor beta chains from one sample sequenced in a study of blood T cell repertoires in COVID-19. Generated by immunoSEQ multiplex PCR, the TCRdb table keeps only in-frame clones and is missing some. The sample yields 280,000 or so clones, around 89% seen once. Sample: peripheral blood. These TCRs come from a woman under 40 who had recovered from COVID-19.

The CDR3 DNA reads as TGCGCCAGCACCGCAAGAACAGGGCAAGCCATGAACACTGAAGCTTTCTTT. This encodes CASTARTGQAMNTEAFF. The chain couples TRBV5-1 to TRBJ1-1, with D possibly being TRBD1 (6 bases). Germline V gene data show CDR1 as SGHRS and CDR2 as YFSETQ. V was pared by 6 bases and J by 0 bases, with 21 bases between. The CDR3 consists of 17 residues.

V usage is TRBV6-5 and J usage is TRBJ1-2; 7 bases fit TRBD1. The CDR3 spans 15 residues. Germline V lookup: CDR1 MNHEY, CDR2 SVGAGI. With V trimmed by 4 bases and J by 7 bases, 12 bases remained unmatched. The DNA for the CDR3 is TGTGCCAGCAGTTCGAGTGGGACAGTTTTAAGTGGCTACACCTTC. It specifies CASSSSGTVLSGYTF.

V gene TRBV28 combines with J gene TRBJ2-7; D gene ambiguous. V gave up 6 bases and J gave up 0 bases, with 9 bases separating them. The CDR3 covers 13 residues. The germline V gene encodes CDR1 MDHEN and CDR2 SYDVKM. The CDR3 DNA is TGTGCCAGCAGCCGCGGAGACTCCTACGAGCAGTACTTC. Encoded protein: CASSRGDSYEQYF.

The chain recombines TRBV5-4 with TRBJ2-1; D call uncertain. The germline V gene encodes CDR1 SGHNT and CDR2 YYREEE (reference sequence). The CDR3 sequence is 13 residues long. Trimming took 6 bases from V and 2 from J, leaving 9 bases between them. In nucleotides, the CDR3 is TGTGCCAGCACCCCCCCTCCCTACAATGAGCAGTTCTTC. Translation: CASTPPPYNEQFF.

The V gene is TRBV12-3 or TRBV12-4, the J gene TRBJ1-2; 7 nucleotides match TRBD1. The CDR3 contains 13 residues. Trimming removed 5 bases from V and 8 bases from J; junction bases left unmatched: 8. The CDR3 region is CASSPRQGLGYTF. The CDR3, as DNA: TGTGCCAGCAGTCCCCGACAGGGATTGGGCTACACCTTC.

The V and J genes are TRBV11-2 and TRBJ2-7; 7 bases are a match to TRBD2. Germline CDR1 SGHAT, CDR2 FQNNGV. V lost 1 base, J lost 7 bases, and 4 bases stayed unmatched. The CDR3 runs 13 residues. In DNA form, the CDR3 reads TGTGCCAGCAGCTTAGGGGGGGGAGGTGAGCAGTACTTC. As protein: CASSLGGGGEQYF.

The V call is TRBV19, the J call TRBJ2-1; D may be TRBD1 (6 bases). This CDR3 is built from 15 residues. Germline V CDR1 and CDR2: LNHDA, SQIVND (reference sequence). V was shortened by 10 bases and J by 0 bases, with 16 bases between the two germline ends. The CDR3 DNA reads TGTGCCACAACTCCCGGGACACTCTCCTACAATGAGCAGTTCTTC. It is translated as CATTPGTLSYNEQFF.

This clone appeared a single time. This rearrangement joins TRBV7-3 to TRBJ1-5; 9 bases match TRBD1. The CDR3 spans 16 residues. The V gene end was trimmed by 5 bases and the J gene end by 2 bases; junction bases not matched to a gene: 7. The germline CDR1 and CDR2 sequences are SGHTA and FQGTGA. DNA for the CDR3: TGTGCCAGCAGCCTACAGGGGGCTCAGGGCAATCAGCCCCAGCATTTT. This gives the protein CASSLQGAQGNQPQHF. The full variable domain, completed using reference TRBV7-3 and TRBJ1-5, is GAGVSQTPSNKVTEKGKYVELRCDPISGHTALYWYRQSLGQGPEFLIYFQGTGAADDSGLPNDRFFAVRPEGSVSTLKIQRTERGDSAVYLCASSLQGAQGNQPQHFGDGTRLSIL.

Here the CDR3 reads CASSTRTGGGTGELFF. The CDR3 region has the DNA TGTGCCAGCAGCACCCGGACAGGGGGCGGCACCGGGGAGCTGTTTTTT. The chain recombines TRBV21-1 with TRBJ2-2; the table calls TRBD1, which could not be checked here. TRBV21-1 is a documented pseudogene. This CDR3 is 16 amino acids long.

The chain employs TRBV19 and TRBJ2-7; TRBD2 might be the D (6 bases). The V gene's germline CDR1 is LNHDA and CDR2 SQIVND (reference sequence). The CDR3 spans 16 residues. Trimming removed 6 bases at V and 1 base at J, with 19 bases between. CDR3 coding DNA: TGTGCCAGTAGCAAAGGCCTCGTAGGAGGGTCCTACGAGCAGTACTTC. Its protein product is CASSKGLVGGSYEQYF.

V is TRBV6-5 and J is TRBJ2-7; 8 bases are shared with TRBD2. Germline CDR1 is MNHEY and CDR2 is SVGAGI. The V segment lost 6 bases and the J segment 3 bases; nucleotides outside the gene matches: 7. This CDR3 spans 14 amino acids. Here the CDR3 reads CASSSGTSNYEQYF. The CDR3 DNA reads TGTGCCAGCAGCTCCGGGACTAGTAACTACGAGCAGTACTTC.

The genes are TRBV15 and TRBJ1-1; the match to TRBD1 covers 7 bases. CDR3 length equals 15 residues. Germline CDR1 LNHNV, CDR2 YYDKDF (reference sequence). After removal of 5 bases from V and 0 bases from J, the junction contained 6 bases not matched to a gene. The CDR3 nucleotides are TGTGCCACCAGCGGGGGACAGATTATGAACACTGAAGCTTTCTTT. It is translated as CATSGGQIMNTEAFF. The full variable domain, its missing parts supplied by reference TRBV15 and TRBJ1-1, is DAMVIQNPRYQVTQFGKPVTLSCSQTLNHNVMYWYQQKSSQAPKLLFHYYDKDFNNEADTPDNFQSRRPNTSFCFLDIRSPGLGDTAMYLCATSGGQIMNTEAFFGQGTRLTVV.

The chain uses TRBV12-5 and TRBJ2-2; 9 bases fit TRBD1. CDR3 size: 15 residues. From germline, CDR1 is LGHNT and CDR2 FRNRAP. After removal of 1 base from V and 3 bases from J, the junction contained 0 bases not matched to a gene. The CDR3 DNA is TGTGCTAGTGGTTTGGGGACAGGGGACACCGGGGAGCTGTTTTTT. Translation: CASGLGTGDTGELFF.

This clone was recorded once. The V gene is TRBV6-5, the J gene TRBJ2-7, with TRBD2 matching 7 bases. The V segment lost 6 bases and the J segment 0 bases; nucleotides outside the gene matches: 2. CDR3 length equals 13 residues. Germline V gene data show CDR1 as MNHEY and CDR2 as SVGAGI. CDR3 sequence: CASRLAASYEQYF. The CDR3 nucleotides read TGTGCCAGCAGGCTAGCGGCCTCCTACGAGCAGTACTTC.

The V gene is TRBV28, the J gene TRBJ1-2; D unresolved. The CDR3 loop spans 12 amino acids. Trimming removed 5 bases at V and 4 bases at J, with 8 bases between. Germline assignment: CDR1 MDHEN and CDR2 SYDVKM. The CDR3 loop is CASSKPSYGYTF. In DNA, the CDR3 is TGTGCCAGCAGTAAACCGAGCTATGGCTACACCTTC.

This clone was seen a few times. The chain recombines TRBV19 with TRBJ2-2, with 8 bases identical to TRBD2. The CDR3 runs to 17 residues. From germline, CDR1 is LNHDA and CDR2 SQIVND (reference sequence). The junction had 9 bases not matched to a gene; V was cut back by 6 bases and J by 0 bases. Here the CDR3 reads CASSRRPAGANTGELFF. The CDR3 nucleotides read TGTGCCAGTAGCCGCCGGCCAGCGGGGGCGAACACCGGGGAGCTGTTTTTT.

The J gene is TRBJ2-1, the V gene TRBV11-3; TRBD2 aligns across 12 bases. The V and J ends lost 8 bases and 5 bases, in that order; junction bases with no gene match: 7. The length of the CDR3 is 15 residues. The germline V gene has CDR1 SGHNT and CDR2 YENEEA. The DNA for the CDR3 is TGTGCCAGCTCCCTAGCGGGGGGGCAGGACAATGAGCAGTTCTTC. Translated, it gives CASSLAGGQDNEQFF.

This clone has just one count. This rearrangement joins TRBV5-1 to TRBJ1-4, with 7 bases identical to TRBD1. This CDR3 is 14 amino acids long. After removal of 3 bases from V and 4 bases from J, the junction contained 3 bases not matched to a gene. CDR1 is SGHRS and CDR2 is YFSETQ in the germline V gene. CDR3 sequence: CASSSGTDNEKLFF. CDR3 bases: TGCGCCAGCAGCTCCGGGACAGATAATGAAAAACTGTTTTTT.

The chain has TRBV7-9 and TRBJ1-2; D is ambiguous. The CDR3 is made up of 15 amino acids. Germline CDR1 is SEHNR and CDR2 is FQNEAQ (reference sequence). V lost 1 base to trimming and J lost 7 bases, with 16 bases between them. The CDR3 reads CASSLVGREARGYTF. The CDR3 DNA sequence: TGTGCCAGCAGCTTAGTTGGGAGGGAGGCCCGTGGCTACACCTTC.

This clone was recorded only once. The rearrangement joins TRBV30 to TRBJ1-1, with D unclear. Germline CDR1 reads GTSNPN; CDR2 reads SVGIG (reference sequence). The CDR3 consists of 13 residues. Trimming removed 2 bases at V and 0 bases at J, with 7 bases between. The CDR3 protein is CAWSNQVNTEAFF. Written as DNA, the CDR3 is TGTGCCTGGAGTAATCAGGTGAACACTGAAGCTTTCTTT.

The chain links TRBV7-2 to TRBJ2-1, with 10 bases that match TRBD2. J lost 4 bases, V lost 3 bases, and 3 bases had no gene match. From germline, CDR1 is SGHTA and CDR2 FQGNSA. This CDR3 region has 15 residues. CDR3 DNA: TGTGCCAGCAGCTTTAGCGGGGGGAAATACAATGAGCAGTTCTTC. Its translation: CASSFSGGKYNEQFF.